Listed here is a single TCR beta chain. V dropped 3 bases and J dropped 1; count of bases not matched to a gene: 4. The germline gives CDR1 SGDLS, CDR2 YYNGEE. The CDR3 length is 16 residues. This record belongs to a study of blood T cell repertoires in COVID-19. Assay: immunoSEQ multiplex PCR; the TCRdb copy retains only in-frame clones and omits some. Here the sample spans tens of thousands of clones, about nine tenths being singletons. V gene TRBV9 combines with J gene TRBJ2-2, with TRBD2 matching 9 bases. Sequenced sample: peripheral blood. The source is a man in his 60s with acute or convalescent COVID-19. The CDR3 is CASSARLAVNTGELFF. The CDR3 DNA reads TGTGCCAGCAGCGCCAGACTAGCGGTGAACACCGGGGAGCTGTTTTTT.